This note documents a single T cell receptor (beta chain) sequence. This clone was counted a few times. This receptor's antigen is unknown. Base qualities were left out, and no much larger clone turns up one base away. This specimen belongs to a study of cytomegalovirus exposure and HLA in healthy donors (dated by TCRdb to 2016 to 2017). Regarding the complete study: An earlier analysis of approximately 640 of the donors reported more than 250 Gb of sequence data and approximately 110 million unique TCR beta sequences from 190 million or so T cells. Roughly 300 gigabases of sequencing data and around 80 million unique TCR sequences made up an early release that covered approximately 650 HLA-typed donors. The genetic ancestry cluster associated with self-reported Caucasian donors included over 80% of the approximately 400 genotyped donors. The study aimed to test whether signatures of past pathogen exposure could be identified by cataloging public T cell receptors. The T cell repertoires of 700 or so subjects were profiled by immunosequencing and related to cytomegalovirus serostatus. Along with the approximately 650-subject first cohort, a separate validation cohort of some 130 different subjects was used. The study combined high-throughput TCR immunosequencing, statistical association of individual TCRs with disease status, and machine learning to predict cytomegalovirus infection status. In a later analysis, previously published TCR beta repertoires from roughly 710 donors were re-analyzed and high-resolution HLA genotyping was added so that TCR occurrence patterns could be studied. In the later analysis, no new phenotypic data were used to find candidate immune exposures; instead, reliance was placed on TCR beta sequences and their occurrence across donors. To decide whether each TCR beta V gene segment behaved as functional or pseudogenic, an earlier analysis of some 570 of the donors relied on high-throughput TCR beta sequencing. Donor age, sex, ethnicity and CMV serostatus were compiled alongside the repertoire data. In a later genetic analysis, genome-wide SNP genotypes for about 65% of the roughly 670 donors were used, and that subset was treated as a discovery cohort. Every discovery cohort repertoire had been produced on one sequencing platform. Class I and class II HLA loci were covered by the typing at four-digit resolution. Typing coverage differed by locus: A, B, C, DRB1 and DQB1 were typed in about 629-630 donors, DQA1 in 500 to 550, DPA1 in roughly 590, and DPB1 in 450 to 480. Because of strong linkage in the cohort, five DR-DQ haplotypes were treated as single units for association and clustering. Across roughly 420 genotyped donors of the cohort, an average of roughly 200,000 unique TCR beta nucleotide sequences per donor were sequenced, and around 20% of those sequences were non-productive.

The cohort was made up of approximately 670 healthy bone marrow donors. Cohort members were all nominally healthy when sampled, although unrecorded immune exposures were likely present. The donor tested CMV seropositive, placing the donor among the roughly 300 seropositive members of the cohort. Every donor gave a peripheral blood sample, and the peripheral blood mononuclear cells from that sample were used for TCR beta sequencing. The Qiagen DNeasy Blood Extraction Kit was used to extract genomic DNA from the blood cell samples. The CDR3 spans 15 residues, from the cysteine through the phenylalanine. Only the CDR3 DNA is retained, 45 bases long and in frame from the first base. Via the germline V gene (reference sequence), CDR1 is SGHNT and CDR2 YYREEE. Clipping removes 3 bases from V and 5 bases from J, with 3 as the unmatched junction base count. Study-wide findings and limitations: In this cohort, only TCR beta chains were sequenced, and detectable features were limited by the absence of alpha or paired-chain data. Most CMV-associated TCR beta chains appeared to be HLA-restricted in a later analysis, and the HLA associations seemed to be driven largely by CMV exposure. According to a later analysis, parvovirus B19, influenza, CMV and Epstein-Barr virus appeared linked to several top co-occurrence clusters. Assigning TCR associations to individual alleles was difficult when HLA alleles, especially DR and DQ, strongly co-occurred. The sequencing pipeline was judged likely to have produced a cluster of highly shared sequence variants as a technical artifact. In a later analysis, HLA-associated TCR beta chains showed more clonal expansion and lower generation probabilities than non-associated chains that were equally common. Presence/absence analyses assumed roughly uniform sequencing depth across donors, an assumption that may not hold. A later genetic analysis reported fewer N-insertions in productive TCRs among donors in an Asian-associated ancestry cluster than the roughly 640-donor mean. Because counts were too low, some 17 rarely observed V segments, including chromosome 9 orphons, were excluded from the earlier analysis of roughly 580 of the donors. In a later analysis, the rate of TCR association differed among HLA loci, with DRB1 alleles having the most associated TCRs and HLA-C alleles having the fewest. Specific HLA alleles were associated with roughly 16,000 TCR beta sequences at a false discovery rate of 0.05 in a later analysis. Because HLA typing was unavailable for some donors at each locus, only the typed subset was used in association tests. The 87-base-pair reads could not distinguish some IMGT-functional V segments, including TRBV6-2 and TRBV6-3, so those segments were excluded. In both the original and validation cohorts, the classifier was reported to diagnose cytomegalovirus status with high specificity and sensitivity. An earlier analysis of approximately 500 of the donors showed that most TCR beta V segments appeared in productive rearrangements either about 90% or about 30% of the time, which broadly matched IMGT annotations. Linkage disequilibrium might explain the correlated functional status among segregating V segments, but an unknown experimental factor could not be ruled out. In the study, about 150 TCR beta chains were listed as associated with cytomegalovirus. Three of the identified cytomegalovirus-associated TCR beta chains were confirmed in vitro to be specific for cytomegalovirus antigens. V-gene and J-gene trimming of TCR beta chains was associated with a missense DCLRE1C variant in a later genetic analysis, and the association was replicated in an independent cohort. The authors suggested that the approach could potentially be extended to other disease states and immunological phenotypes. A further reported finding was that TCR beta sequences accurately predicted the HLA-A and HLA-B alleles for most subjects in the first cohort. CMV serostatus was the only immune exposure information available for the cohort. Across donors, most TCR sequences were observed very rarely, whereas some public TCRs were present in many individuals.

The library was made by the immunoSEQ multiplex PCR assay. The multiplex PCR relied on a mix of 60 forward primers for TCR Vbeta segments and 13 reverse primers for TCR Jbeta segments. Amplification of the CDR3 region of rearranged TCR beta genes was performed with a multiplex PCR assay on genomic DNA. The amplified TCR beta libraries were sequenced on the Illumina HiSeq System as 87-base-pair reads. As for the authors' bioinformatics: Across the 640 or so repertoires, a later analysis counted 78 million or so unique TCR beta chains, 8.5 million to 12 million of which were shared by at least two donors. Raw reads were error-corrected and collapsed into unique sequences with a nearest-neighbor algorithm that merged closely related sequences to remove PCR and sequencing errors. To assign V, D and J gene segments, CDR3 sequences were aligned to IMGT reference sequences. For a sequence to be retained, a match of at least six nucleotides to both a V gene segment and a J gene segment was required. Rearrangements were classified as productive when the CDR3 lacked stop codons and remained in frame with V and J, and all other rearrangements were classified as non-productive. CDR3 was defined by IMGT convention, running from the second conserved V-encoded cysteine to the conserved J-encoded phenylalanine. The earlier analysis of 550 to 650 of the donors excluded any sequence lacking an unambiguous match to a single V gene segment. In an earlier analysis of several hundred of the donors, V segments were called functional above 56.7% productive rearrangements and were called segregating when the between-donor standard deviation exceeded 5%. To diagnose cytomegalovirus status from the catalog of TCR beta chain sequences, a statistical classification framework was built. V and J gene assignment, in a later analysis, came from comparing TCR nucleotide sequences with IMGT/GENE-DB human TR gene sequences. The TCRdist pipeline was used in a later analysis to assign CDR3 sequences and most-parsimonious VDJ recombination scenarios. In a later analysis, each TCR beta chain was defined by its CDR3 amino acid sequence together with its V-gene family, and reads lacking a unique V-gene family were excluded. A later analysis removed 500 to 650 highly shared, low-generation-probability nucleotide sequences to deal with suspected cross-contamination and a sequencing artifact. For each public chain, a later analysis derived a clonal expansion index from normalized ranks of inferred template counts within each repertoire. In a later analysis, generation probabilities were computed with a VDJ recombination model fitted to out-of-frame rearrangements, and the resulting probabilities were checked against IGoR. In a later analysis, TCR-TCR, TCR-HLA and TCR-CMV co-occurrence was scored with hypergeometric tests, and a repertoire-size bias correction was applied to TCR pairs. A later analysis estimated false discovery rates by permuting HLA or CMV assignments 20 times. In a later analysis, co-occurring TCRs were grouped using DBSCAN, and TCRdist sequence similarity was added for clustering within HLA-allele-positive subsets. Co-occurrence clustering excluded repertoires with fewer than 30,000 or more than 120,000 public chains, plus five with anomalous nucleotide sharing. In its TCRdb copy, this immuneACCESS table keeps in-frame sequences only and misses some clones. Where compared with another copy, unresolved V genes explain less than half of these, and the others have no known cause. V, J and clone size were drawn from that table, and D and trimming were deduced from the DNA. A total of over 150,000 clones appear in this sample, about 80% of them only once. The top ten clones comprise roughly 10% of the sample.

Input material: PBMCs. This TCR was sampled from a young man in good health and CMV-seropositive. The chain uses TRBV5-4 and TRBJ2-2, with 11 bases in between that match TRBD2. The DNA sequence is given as TGTGCCAGCAGCTCGGGACTAGCGGTAACCGGGGAGCTGTTTTTT. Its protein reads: CASSSGLAVTGELFF.